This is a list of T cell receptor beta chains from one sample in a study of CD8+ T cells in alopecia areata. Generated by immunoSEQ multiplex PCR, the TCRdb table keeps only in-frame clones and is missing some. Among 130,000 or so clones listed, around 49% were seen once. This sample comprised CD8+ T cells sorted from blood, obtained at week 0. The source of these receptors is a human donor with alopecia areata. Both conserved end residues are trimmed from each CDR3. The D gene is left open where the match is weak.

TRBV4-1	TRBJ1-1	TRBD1	ASSHLEGQGDTEAF
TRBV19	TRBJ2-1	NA	ASSIGVGEGSYNEQF
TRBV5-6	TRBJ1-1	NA	ASSLLWGTPEAF
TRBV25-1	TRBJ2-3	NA	ASSEYGGREGPDTQY
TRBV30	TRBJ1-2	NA	AWSATGRVIYGYT
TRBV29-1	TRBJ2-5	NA	SAPRTAGRETQY
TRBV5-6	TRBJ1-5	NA	ASSWMDTNQPQH
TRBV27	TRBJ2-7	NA	ASSTDRYYEQY
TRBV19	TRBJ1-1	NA	ASSLGVNTEAF
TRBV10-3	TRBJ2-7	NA	AISEPKEPDEQY